This TCR beta chain was captured by sequencing in a study of blood T cells in healthy people across ages. Study-level results: A strong correlation was seen between TCR beta diversity and naive T cell percentage.

CDR3 length equals 15 residues. Germline V gene sequence: CDR1 MNHEY, CDR2 SMNVEV (reference sequence). V dropped 6 bases and J dropped 2 bases, with 15 bases sitting between them. PCR was performed a second time for about 7 to 11 cycles using a sample-barcoded 5' primer and a J-beta primer mix. Each cDNA molecule carried a tag from a template-switch adaptor that contained 12 random nucleotides. One entry per CDR3 protein, called by TCRdb with MiXCR from the 5' RACE reads. This table has 750,000 or so distinct CDR3 sequences, roughly 25% appearing once. This clonotype occurred a few times. The antigen remains undetermined. These records were also assigned to another study, of T cells of mothers and their children. As that study records: All extracted RNA went into cDNA synthesis, roughly 1.5 ug per 15 ul.

The chain is built from TRBV27 and TRBJ2-3; D is unclear. This clonotype was obtained from a boy aged 5-17 years in good health. The sequenced sample consisted of blood. Written as DNA, the CDR3 is TGTGCCAGCAGCACCCGACGGGTCAACACAGATACGCAGTATTTT. Translating it yields CASSTRRVNTDTQYF.